These T cell receptor beta chains were read from a single sample in a study of blood T cell repertoires in COVID-19. This table comes from immunoSEQ multiplex PCR, and its TCRdb copy is limited to in-frame clones, with some not included. The sample shows around 51,000 clones, 80% to 90% of them seen only once. Sequenced material: peripheral blood. All receptors come from a woman aged 80 or over with acute or convalescent COVID-19. Both conserved end residues are part of each CDR3. D genes are given only for firm matches. Rows may omit the clone size; those that give it use once, few, many or a size class.

v_gene	j_gene	len	d_gene	abundance	CDR3nt	CDR3aa
TRBV5-8	TRBJ1-4	16	-	-	TGTGCCAGCAGCTTGGGGAGAGGGCGGATTAATGAAAAACTGTTTTTT	CASSLGRGRINEKLFF
TRBV10-1	TRBJ2-3	15	-	few	TGCGCCAGCAGTGAGACAGGGTCTAGCACAGATACGCAGTATTTT	CASSETGSSTDTQYF
TRBV4-1	TRBJ2-1	13	-	-	TGCGCCAGCAGCCAAGAAAATCGGAATGAGCAGTTCTTC	CASSQENRNEQFF
TRBV12-3/TRBV12-4	TRBJ2-1	12	-	-	TGTGCCAGCAGCGTCCGTCCTAATGAGCAGTTCTTC	CASSVRPNEQFF
TRBV2	TRBJ1-1	12	-	-	TGTGCCAGCAGTGTCAGGTACACTGAAGCTTTCTTT	CASSVRYTEAFF
TRBV6-5	TRBJ2-4	15	-	-	TGTGCCAGCAGCTCCGCTCCAGGGGTGGAGAACATTCAGTACTTC	CASSSAPGVENIQYF
TRBV5-1	TRBJ1-4	16	TRBD1	once	TGCGCCAGCAGCTTGACAGGGGGCAATACTAATGAAAAACTGTTTTTT	CASSLTGGNTNEKLFF
TRBV19	TRBJ1-3	17	-	-	TGTGCCAGTAGTATTCTGGGCAGCCGCAACTCTGGAAACACCATATATTTT	CASSILGSRNSGNTIYF
TRBV6-2/TRBV6-3	TRBJ2-3	13	-	-	TGTGCCAGCAGTTACGTCGGCACAGATACGCAGTATTTT	CASSYVGTDTQYF
TRBV5-1	TRBJ2-5	15	TRBD2	once	TGCGCCAGCAGCTCAGCCGGGACTAGCGGGGAGACCCAGTACTTC	CASSSAGTSGETQYF
TRBV5-6	TRBJ1-3	14	TRBD1	-	TGTGCCAGCAGCTTGGACAGGGGATTGAACACCATATATTTT	CASSLDRGLNTIYF
TRBV7-2	TRBJ2-2	15	-	-	TGTGCCAGCAGCCCAGGGGCAGGGACCACCGGGGAGCTGTTTTTT	CASSPGAGTTGELFF
TRBV30	TRBJ1-3	15	TRBD1	-	TGTGCCTGGAGTTCTGGCAGGGGGCATGGAAACACCATATATTTT	CAWSSGRGHGNTIYF
TRBV5-4	TRBJ1-6	14	-	-	TGTGCCAGCACCGTGCAGGGCCTTAATTCACCCCTCCACTTT	CASTVQGLNSPLHF
TRBV14	TRBJ1-4	12	-	-	TGTGCCAGCAGCCATGGGGGGGAAAAACTGTTTTTT	CASSHGGEKLFF
TRBV19	TRBJ1-2	13	-	-	TGTGCCAGTACCACTGCAGGTTTCTATGGCTACACCTTC	CASTTAGFYGYTF
TRBV7-2	TRBJ2-7	13	TRBD1	-	TGTGCCAGCAGCTCCGACAGGGGCTTCAAGCAGTACTTC	CASSSDRGFKQYF
TRBV30	TRBJ1-1	14	-	-	TGTGCCTGGAACGCCGGGACATCCAACACTGAAGCTTTCTTT	CAWNAGTSNTEAFF
TRBV2	TRBJ1-3	16	-	-	TGTGCCAGCAGTGGAAGGGGTTGGGACTCTGGAAACACCATATATTTT	CASSGRGWDSGNTIYF
TRBV2	TRBJ1-2	13	-	-	TGTGCCAGCAGTGAGGTCCCCGCCCGGGGCTACACCTTC	CASSEVPARGYTF
TRBV6-5	TRBJ2-7	16	-	-	TGTGCCAGCAGTTACACCAAAGGACACTACGACTACGAGCAGTACTTC	CASSYTKGHYDYEQYF
TRBV7-8	TRBJ1-2	13	-	-	TGTGCCAGCGGGAAGGACAGTAACTATGGCTACACCTTC	CASGKDSNYGYTF
TRBV4-1	TRBJ1-2	15	-	-	TGCGCCAGCAGCCTCGGCGGCTATCCCTCGGGGGGCTACACCTTC	CASSLGGYPSGGYTF
TRBV19	TRBJ2-7	16	-	few	TGTGCCAGTAGTAGAAGGACTCAAAGGGAAGCCTACGAGCAGTACTTC	CASSRRTQREAYEQYF
TRBV6-6	TRBJ1-5	15	-	once	TGTGCCAGCAGTTACTCCGACACGAGCAGACAGCCCCAGCATTTT	CASSYSDTSRQPQHF
TRBV5-1	TRBJ2-1	15	-	-	TGCGCCAGCAGCTTGGACGGGTTTCCTCGGGATGAGCAGTTCTTC	CASSLDGFPRDEQFF
TRBV9	TRBJ2-7	14	-	once	TGTGCCAGCAGCGCAACTGTACAGGGCCACGAGCAGTACTTC	CASSATVQGHEQYF
TRBV18	TRBJ2-3	15	TRBD1	-	TGTGCCAGCTCACCAGGGCAGGGGGTAACAGATACGCAGTATTTT	CASSPGQGVTDTQYF
TRBV5-1	TRBJ2-7	13	TRBD1	-	TGCGCCAGCAGCTCGGGACAGGGGCACGAGCAGTACTTC	CASSSGQGHEQYF
TRBV7-8	TRBJ2-7	12	TRBD1	-	TGTGCCAGCAGCACCCGACAGGGACGGCAGTACTTC	CASSTRQGRQYF
TRBV30	TRBJ2-1	14	-	few	TGTGCCTGGAGTGTACCCGCCTACAGGAATGAGCAGTTCTTC	CAWSVPAYRNEQFF
TRBV30	TRBJ1-5	16	-	-	TGTGCCTGGAGACCACAGGGATTGTCTACGAATCAGCCCCAGCATTTT	CAWRPQGLSTNQPQHF
TRBV12-3/TRBV12-4	TRBJ1-1	12	-	-	TGTGCCAGCAGTTTTGGCCAGGGACTTGCTTTCTTT	CASSFGQGLAFF
TRBV6-1	TRBJ1-2	15	-	-	TGTGCCAGCAGTGAAGTAACAGGGACTAATGGGGGCTACACCTTC	CASSEVTGTNGGYTF
TRBV25-1	TRBJ1-2	13	TRBD1	-	TGTGCCACCTCTCCCCGGGACAGAATTGGCTACACCTTC	CATSPRDRIGYTF